This T cell receptor (beta chain) was captured in a study of control samples from healthy donors and cancer patients. Here immunoSEQ multiplex PCR was the method, and the copy in TCRdb shows in-frame clones only, minus some. The profile shows about 140,000 clones, roughly 92% of them singletons. The TCR originated in a man aged 35-49 years in good health. Sequenced: blood.

The DNA of the CDR3 is TGTGCCTGGACTACTGGGACAGCCCGAGGCACTGAAGCTTTCTTT. It translates to CAWTTGTARGTEAFF. The chain recombines TRBV30 with TRBJ1-1; 7 bases are a match to TRBD1. V was pared by 4 bases and J by 4 bases, with 12 bases of the junction left unmatched. Germline V gene data show CDR1 as GTSNPN and CDR2 as SVGIG (reference sequence). The CDR3 is 15 residues long.